The entry below describes one TCR beta chain. Here immunoSEQ multiplex PCR was the method, and the copy in TCRdb shows in-frame clones only, minus some. The sample contains 950,000 to 1,100,000 clones, approximately 72% of which appear only once. The data originate from a study of shared clonotypes between healthy human individuals. The germline CDR1 and CDR2 sequences are LNHDA and SQIVND (reference sequence). The CDR3 spans 13 residues. V gave up 5 bases and J gave up 10 bases; unmatched junction bases: 7. Sample: memory CD4+ T cells sorted from blood. Subset: CD45RA-negative fraction. The V call is TRBV19, the J call TRBJ1-1; 10 nucleotides match TRBD1. The TCR was taken from a man between 18 and 35 years old in good health. This CDR3 reads CASSLTDRGLAFF. CDR3 nucleotides: TGTGCCAGTAGTCTGACCGACAGGGGGCTAGCTTTCTTT.